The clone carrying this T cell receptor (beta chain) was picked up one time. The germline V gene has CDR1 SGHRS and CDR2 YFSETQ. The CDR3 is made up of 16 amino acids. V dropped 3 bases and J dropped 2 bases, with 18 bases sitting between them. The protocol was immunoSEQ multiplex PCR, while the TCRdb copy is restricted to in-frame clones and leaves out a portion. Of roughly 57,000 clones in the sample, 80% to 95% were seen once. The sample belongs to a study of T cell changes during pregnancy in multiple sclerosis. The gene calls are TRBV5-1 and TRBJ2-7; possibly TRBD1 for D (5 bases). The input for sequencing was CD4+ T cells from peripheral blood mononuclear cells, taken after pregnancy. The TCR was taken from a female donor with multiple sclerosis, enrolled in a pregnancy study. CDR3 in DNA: TGCGCCAGCAGCTCCTCAGACAAGGGGATAACCTACGAGCAGTACTTC. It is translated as CASSSSDKGITYEQYF. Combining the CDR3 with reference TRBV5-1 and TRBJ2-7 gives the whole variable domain KAGVTQTPRYLIKTRGQQVTLSCSPISGHRSVSWYQQTPGQGLQFLFEYFSETQRNKGNFPGRFSGRQFSNSRSEMNVSTLELGDSALYLCASSSSDKGITYEQYFGPGTRLTVT.